The sequence of this T cell receptor (beta chain) was determined in a study of CD8 T cells in Susac syndrome. Trimming removed 5 bases from V and 6 bases from J, with 4 bases in between. The CDR3 spans 10 residues. Germline values: CDR1 SNHLY, CDR2 FYNNEI. RNA totalling roughly 0.45 to 1 ug underwent reverse transcription with random hexamers. MiXCR, run by TCRdb on the immunoSEQ multiplex PCR reads, gives a single entry per CDR3 protein. The sample lists about 210,000 distinct CDR3 sequences; approximately 95% were seen once. Material for sequencing was CD4+ T cells from PBMCs. The clonotype comes from a human donor with multiple sclerosis. The chain links TRBV2 to TRBJ2-5; D not certain. The CDR3 reads CASSTQTQYF. Here the CDR3 DNA reads TGTGCCAGCAGTACCCAGACCCAGTACTTC.